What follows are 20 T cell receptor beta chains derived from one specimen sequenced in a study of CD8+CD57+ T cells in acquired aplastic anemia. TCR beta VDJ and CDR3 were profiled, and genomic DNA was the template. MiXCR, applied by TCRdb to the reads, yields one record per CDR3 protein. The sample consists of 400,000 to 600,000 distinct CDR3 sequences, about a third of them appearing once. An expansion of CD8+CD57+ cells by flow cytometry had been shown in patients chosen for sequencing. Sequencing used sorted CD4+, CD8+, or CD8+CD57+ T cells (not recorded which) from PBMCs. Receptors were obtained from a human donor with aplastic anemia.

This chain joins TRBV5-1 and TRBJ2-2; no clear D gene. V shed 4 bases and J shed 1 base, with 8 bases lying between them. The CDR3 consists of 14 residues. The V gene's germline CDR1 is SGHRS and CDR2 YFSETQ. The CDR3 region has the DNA TGCGCCAGCAGCGTTTTTCAGAACACCGGGGAGCTGTTTTTT. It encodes CASSVFQNTGELFF. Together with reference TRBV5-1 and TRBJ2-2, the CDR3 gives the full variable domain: KAGVTQTPRYLIKTRGQQVTLSCSPISGHRSVSWYQQTPGQGLQFLFEYFSETQRNKGNFPGRFSGRQFSNSRSEMNVSTLELGDSALYLCASSVFQNTGELFFGEGSRLTVL.

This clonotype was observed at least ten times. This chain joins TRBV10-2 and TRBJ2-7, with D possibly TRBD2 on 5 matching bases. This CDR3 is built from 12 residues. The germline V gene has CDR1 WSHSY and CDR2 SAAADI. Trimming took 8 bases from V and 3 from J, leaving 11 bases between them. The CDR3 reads CASGLGYYEQYF. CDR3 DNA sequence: TGCGCCAGCGGACTCGGGTACTACGAGCAGTACTTC.

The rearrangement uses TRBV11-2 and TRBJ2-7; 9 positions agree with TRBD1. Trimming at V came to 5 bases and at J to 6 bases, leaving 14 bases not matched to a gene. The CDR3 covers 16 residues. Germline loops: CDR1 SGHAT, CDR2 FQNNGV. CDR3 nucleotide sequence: TGTGCCAGCAGCCCGCGCCCGACAGGGGGTCTGTCCGAGCAGTACTTC. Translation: CASSPRPTGGLSEQYF. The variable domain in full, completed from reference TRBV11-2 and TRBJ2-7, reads EAGVAQSPRYKIIEKRQSVAFWCNPISGHATLYWYQQILGQGPKLLIQFQNNGVVDDSQLPKDRFSAERLKGVDSTLKIQPAKLEDSAVYLCASSPRPTGGLSEQYFGPGTRLTVT.

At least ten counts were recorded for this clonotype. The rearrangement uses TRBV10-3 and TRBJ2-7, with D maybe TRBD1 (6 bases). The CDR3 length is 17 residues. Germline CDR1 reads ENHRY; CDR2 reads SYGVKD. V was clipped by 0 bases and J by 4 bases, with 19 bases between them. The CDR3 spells CAISESTGRGSRYEQYF. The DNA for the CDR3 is TGTGCCATCAGTGAGTCGACGGGCAGGGGATCGCGGTACGAGCAGTACTTC.

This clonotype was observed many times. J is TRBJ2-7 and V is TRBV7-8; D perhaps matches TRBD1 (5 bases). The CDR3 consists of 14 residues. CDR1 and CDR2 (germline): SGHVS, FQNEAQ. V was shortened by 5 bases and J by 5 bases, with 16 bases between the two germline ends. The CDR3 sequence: CASSSRRLGDEQYF. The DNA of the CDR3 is TGTGCCAGCAGCAGTAGGCGGCTAGGGGACGAGCAGTACTTC.

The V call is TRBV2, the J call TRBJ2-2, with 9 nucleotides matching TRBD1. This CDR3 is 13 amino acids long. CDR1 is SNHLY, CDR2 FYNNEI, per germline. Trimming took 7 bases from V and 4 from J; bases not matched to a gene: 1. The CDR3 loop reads CASTDRGTGELFF. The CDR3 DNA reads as TGTGCCAGCACGGACAGGGGCACCGGGGAGCTGTTTTTT.

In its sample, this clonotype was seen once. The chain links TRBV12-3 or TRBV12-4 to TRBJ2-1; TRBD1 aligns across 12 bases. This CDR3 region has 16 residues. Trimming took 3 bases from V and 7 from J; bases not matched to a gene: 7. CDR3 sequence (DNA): TGTGCCAGCAGTTTTCCGGGACAGGGGGCTCGAAATGAGCAGTTCTTC. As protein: CASSFPGQGARNEQFF.

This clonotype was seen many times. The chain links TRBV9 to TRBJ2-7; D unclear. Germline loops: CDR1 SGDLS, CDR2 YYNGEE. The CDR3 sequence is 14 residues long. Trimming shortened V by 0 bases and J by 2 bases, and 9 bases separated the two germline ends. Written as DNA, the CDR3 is TGTGCCAGCAGCGTAGGCCGCGTTGCCTACGAGCAGTACTTC. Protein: CASSVGRVAYEQYF.

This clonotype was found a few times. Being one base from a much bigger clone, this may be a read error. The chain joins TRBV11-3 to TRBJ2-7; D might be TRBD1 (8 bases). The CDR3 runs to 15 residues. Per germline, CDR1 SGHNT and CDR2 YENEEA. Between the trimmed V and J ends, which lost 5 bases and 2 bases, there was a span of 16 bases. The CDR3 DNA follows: TGTGCCAGCAGCGCCAACAGGGGGGGGGCCTACGAGCAGTACTTC. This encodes CASSANRGGAYEQYF.

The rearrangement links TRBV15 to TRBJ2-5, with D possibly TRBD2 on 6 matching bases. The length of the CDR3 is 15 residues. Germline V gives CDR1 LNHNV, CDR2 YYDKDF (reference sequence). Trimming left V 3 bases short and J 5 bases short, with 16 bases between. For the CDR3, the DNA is TGTGCCACCAGCAGTGAGGAGGGGTTTTGGGAGACCCAGTACTTC. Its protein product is CATSSEEGFWETQYF.

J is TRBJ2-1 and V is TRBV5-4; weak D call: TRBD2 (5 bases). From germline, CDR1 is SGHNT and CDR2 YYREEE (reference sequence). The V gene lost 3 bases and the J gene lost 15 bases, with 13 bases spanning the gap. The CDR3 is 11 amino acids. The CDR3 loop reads CASSWAGMRFF. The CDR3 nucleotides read TGTGCCAGCAGCTGGGCGGGCATGCGGTTCTTC.

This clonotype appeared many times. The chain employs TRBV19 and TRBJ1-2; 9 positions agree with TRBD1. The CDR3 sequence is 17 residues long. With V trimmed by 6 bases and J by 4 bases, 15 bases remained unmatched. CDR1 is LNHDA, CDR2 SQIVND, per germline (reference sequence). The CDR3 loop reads CASSRGQGTAIGYGYTF. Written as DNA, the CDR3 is TGTGCCAGTAGCCGAGGACAGGGGACGGCGATCGGCTATGGCTACACCTTC.

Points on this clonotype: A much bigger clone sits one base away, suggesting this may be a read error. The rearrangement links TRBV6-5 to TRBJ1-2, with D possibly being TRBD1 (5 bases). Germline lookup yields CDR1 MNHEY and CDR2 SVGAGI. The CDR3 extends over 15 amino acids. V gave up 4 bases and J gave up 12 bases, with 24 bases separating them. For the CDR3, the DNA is TGTGCCAGCAGTTCGGCGGGACTCACGGTACGGGGCAACACCTTC. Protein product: CASSSAGLTVRGNTF.

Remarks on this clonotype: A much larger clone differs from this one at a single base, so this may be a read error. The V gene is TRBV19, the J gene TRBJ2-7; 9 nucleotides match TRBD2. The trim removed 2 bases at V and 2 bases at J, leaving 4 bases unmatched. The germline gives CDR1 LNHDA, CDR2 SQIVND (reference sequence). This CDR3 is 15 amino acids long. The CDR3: CASSITSGQTYEQYF. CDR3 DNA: TGTGCCAGTAGTATAACTAGCGGGCAGACCTACGAGCAGTACTTC. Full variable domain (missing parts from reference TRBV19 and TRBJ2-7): DGGITQSPKYLFRKEGQNVTLSCEQNLNHDAMYWYRQDPGQGLRLIYYSQIVNDFQKGDIAEGYSVSREKKESFPLTVTSAQKNPTAFYLCASSITSGQTYEQYFGPGTRLTVT.

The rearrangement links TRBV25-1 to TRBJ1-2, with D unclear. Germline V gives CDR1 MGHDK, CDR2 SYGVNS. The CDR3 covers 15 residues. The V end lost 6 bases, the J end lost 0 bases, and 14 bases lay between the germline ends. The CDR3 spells CASRKSAETNYGYTF. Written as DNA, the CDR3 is TGTGCCAGCAGAAAAAGTGCGGAAACTAACTATGGCTACACCTTC.

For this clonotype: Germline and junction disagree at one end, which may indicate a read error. CDR3 nucleotides: TGTGCCCGCAGCAACGAGGGACTAGATAACTACGAGCAGTACTTC. It is translated as CARSNEGLDNYEQYF. The chain is built from TRBV7-3 and TRBJ2-7, with 8 bases identical to TRBD2. This CDR3 has 15 amino acids. CDR1 is SGHTA, CDR2 FQGTGA, per germline.

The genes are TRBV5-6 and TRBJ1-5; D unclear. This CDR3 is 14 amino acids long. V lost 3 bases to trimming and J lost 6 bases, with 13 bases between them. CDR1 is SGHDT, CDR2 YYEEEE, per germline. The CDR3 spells CASSYAGASQPQHF. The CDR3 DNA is TGTGCCAGCAGCTATGCAGGTGCAAGTCAGCCCCAGCATTTT.

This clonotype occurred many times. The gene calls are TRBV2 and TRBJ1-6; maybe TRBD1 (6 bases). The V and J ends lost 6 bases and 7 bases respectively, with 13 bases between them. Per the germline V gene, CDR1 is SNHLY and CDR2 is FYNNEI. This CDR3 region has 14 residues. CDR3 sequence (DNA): TGTGCCAGCAGGGTCGACAGGATGAATTCACCCCTCCACTTT. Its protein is CASRVDRMNSPLHF.

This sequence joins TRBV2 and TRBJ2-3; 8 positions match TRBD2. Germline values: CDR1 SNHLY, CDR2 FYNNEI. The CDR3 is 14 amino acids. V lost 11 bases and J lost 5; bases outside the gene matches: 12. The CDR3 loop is CASGNGGAIDTQYF. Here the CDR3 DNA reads TGTGCCTCCGGGAACGGGGGGGCCATAGATACGCAGTATTTT.

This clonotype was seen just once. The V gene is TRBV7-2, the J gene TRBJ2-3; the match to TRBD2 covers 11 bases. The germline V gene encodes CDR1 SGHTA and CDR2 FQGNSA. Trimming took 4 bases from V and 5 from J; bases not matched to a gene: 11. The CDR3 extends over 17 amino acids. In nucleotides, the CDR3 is TGTGCCAGCAGCTCACTAGCGGGGGCTAATAGAGGAGATACGCAGTATTTT. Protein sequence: CASSSLAGANRGDTQYF.